A single sample is the source of the 21 T cell receptor beta chains below, sequenced in a study of shared clonotypes between healthy human individuals. Naive CD8 cells comprised CD45RO-negative, CCR7-positively selected cells, excluding terminally differentiated effector memory CD45RA+ cells. Only in-frame clones appear in the TCRdb table, and some are missing; sequencing was by immunoSEQ multiplex PCR. Among about 1,800,000 clones listed, about 95% were seen once. The sequencing input was naive CD8+ T cells sorted from blood. These receptor sequences come from a man between 18 and 35 years old in good health.

The gene calls are TRBV21-1 and TRBJ1-5. TRBV21-1 is a pseudogene locus. This CDR3 is 16 amino acids long. Here the CDR3 reads CASRGGMGRSNQPQHF. The CDR3 DNA reads TGTGCCAGCCGGGGGGGTATGGGAAGGAGCAATCAGCCCCAGCATTTT.

The rearrangement uses TRBV27 and TRBJ1-2; TRBD1 is a possible D gene (6 bases). CDR3 size: 13 residues. CDR1 and CDR2 from the germline V gene are MNHEY and SMNVEV (reference sequence). V gave up 4 bases and J gave up 3 bases, with 9 bases separating them. The CDR3: CASSSRTDYGYTF. The CDR3 nucleotides are TGTGCCAGCAGTTCCAGGACAGACTATGGCTACACCTTC.

The CDR3 nucleotides read TGTGCCAGCAGCTTAGGGCAGGGGATCGGCTACGAGCAGTACTTC. The encoded protein is CASSLGQGIGYEQYF. V is TRBV11-1 and J is TRBJ2-7; D may be TRBD1 (6 bases). The CDR3 covers 15 residues. The germline V gene encodes CDR1 SGHAT and CDR2 FQDESV (reference sequence). The germline V and J ends were trimmed by 1 base and 3 bases, with 13 bases remaining between them. The full variable domain, its missing parts supplied by reference TRBV11-1 and TRBJ2-7, is EAEVAQSPRYKITEKSQAVAFWCDPISGHATLYWYRQILGQGPELLVQFQDESVVDDSQLPKDRFSAERLKGVDSTLKIQPAELGDSAMYLCASSLGQGIGYEQYFGPGTRLTVT.

The chain employs TRBV7-9 and TRBJ1-2; D unclear. The germline CDR1 and CDR2 sequences are SEHNR and FQNEAQ (reference sequence). The CDR3 runs 16 residues. V was trimmed by 1 base and J by 0 bases, leaving 12 bases between them. CDR3 sequence reads: CASSLENLGPNYGYTF. In DNA, the CDR3 is TGTGCCAGCAGCTTAGAAAACTTGGGCCCTAACTATGGCTACACCTTC.

The chain links TRBV4-1 to TRBJ1-2; D unclear. V lost 0 bases and J 4 bases, leaving 3 bases between the germline ends. This CDR3 has 12 amino acids. Germline V CDR1 and CDR2: MGHRA, YSYEKL. In nucleotides, the CDR3 is TGCGCCAGCAGCCAAGAGACCTATGGCTACACCTTC. Translated: CASSQETYGYTF.

The CDR3 loop reads CAWSAGWPGQVTYSNQPQHF. In DNA form, the CDR3 reads TGTGCCTGGAGTGCCGGATGGCCGGGACAGGTGACCTATAGCAATCAGCCCCAGCATTTT. The gene calls are TRBV30 and TRBJ1-5, with 8 bases lining up with TRBD1. With 1 base clipped from V and 0 bases from J, the junction kept 17 bases outside the gene matches. Germline V gene lookup returns CDR1 GTSNPN and CDR2 SVGIG (reference sequence). The CDR3 runs 20 residues.

The chain uses TRBV13 and TRBJ2-7; 8 bases fit TRBD1. CDR3 length: 15 amino acids. Germline V gene sequence: CDR1 PRHDT, CDR2 FYEKMQ (reference sequence). V was pared by 1 base and J by 1 base, with 3 bases of the junction left unmatched. In nucleotides, the CDR3 is TGTGCCAGCAGCTTAGCAGGGGGCGCATCCTACGAGCAGTACTTC. It encodes CASSLAGGASYEQYF.

The genes are TRBV7-2 and TRBJ2-3; D not resolved. Trimming stripped 0 bases from V and 1 base from J, with 17 bases between. The CDR3 covers 18 residues. Germline V gene lookup returns CDR1 SGHTA and CDR2 FQGNSA. The CDR3 protein is CASSLAPGWGKGTDTQYF. In DNA, the CDR3 is TGTGCCAGCAGCTTAGCCCCTGGTTGGGGTAAGGGCACAGATACGCAGTATTTT.

The chain joins TRBV6-1 to TRBJ2-7, with D perhaps matching TRBD1 (5 bases). Germline V CDR1 and CDR2: MNHNS, SASEGT. This CDR3 has 15 amino acids. Trimming took 7 bases from V and 0 from J, leaving 16 bases between them. CDR3 loop: CASKVGQGPSYEQYF. CDR3 DNA: TGTGCCAGCAAGGTGGGGCAGGGCCCCTCCTACGAGCAGTACTTC.

The chain uses TRBV2 and TRBJ2-7; unclear D gene. Germline CDR1 and CDR2: SNHLY and FYNNEI. Deletions cut 5 bases from V and 2 bases from J, with 16 bases between. The CDR3 consists of 15 residues. The CDR3, as DNA: TGTGCCAGCAGTCTGCGCGCGTGGGGTACCTACGAGCAGTACTTC. Its translation: CASSLRAWGTYEQYF.

This chain links TRBV13 with TRBJ2-7, with D perhaps matching TRBD2 (6 bases). V lost 5 bases to trimming and J lost 0 bases, with 17 bases between them. The CDR3 loop spans 16 amino acids. CDR1 and CDR2 from the germline V gene are PRHDT and FYEKMQ (reference sequence). As DNA, the CDR3 is TGTGCCAGCAGCCCCCCGGGGGATTTGGCCTCCTACGAGCAGTACTTC. Its translation is CASSPPGDLASYEQYF. The full variable domain, rest sourced from reference TRBV13 and TRBJ2-7, is AAGVIQSPRHLIKEKRETATLKCYPIPRHDTVYWYQQGPGQDPQFLISFYEKMQSDKGSIPDRFSAQQFSDYHSELNMSSLELGDSALYFCASSPPGDLASYEQYFGPGTRLTVT.

As for this clone: The sample holds other DNA sequences that translate to the same CDR3. The rearrangement joins TRBV27 to TRBJ1-6; no clear D. Per germline, CDR1 MNHEY and CDR2 SMNVEV (reference sequence). This CDR3 is 13 amino acids long. Trimming took 3 bases from V and 6 from J, leaving 6 bases between them. CDR3 DNA: TGTGCCAGCAGTTTCCTTGGTAATTCACCCCTCCACTTT. This codes for CASSFLGNSPLHF.

Concerning this clone: The same CDR3 can be traced to other DNA sequences in this sample. The chain's CDR3 is CASSFWVMNTEAFF. CDR3 nucleotides: TGTGCCAGCAGTTTCTGGGTCATGAACACTGAAGCTTTCTTT. The V call is TRBV28, the J call TRBJ1-1; D is ambiguous. Germline V gene lookup returns CDR1 MDHEN and CDR2 SYDVKM. CDR3 length: 14 amino acids. Between the trimmed V and J ends, which lost 3 bases and 0 bases, there was a span of 8 bases.

The chain has TRBV28 and TRBJ1-4; D might be TRBD1 (6 bases). Germline CDR1 and CDR2: MDHEN and SYDVKM. This CDR3 region has 15 residues. Between the trimmed V and J ends, which lost 4 bases and 0 bases, there was a span of 9 bases. Here the CDR3 reads CASSSTGPTNEKLFF. The DNA of the CDR3 is TGTGCCAGCAGTTCAACAGGGCCAACTAATGAAAAACTGTTTTTT.

A word on this clone: The sample holds other DNA sequences that translate to the same CDR3. CDR3 region: CASSLEPSSYEQYF. In DNA, the CDR3 is TGTGCCAGCAGTTTAGAGCCCAGCTCCTACGAGCAGTACTTC. V usage is TRBV27 and J usage is TRBJ2-7; unclear D gene. The CDR3 is 14 amino acids. Germline values: CDR1 MNHEY, CDR2 SMNVEV (reference sequence). Trimming cost V 2 bases and J 0 bases, with 8 bases left between them.

As for this clone: The conserved closing phenylalanine or tryptophan is absent in this CDR3, likely reflecting a read error. No DNA is shown, since the ends of the CDR3 on it are uncertain; the CDR3 is the one TCRdb lists. The rearrangement uses TRBV11-3 and TRBJ2-6; no DNA check was done on the table's D call, TRBD2. The CDR3 numbers 13 amino acids, ends counted. Germline CDR1 SGHNT, CDR2 YENEEA. Here the CDR3 reads CASSLVWRLDEPQ.

The CDR3 loop reads CASSPPGTYNEQFF. In DNA, the CDR3 is TGTGCCAGCAGTCCACCCGGAACCTACAATGAGCAGTTCTTC. The chain carries TRBV25-1 and TRBJ2-1; D is undetermined. Trimming took 5 bases from V and 2 from J, leaving 10 bases between them. Germline loops: CDR1 MGHDK, CDR2 SYGVNS. The CDR3 is 14 amino acids.

The rearrangement uses TRBV5-8 and TRBJ2-7, with D possibly being TRBD1 (5 bases). This CDR3 region has 15 residues. V was cut by 4 bases and J by 3 bases, with 17 bases left in between. CDR1 is SGHTS and CDR2 is YDEGEE in the germline V gene. The CDR3 region has the DNA TGTGCCAGCAGCCTACCATTCACAGGAGACTACGAGCAGTACTTC. This codes for CASSLPFTGDYEQYF.

The chain carries TRBV6-6 and TRBJ2-7, with 8 bases fitting TRBD2. CDR1 is MNHNY and CDR2 is SVGAGI in the germline V gene (reference sequence). This CDR3 spans 15 amino acids. Losses at the gene ends were 4 bases for V and 4 bases for J; bases not matched to a gene: 9. DNA of the CDR3: TGTGCCAGCAGTTCAGTGGGACTAGAACGATACGAGCAGTACTTC. It yields the protein CASSSVGLERYEQYF.

J is TRBJ2-7 and V is TRBV6-1; unclear D gene. V shed 2 bases and J shed 2 bases, with 7 bases lying between them. The length of the CDR3 is 13 residues. Germline loops: CDR1 MNHNS, CDR2 SASEGT. This CDR3 is CASSEQQAYEQYF. The DNA for the CDR3 is TGTGCCAGCAGTGAACAGCAGGCCTACGAGCAGTACTTC.

J is TRBJ1-2 and V is TRBV27; D possibly corresponds to TRBD1 (5 bases). Germline CDR1 and CDR2: MNHEY and SMNVEV (reference sequence). The CDR3 extends over 16 amino acids. V lost 5 bases, J lost 5 bases, and 21 bases lay in between. The CDR3 spells CASSPSFGGVVYGYTF. The DNA of the CDR3 is TGTGCCAGCAGTCCATCTTTCGGGGGAGTAGTTTATGGCTACACCTTC.